This TCR beta chain derives from a study of T-cell reconstitution after alpha-beta-depleted transplantation in children. Study findings and constraints: Reportedly, only several hundred clones from non-depleted graft cells drove alpha-beta T-cell counts at about two months. Surviving recipient T cells and intrathymic progenitors accounted for some patients' high TCRbeta diversity at day 60.

Per the germline V gene, CDR1 is MNHEY and CDR2 is SMNVEV (reference sequence). V lost 5 bases, J lost 5 bases, and 7 bases stayed unmatched. The CDR3 extends over 17 amino acids. Preparing the TCRbeta library involved the use of unique molecular identifiers. TCRdb recomputed calls from the PCR reads with MiXCR, one row per CDR3 protein. The data show 450,000 to 600,000 distinct CDR3 sequences, 13% seen once. There are many counts of this clonotype. Antigen: not known. This receptor was obtained from a male patient aged 10 to 17 who had a stem cell transplant for acute myeloid leukemia, so the T cells may come from the graft donor. The input for sequencing was PBMCs, mostly from graft donor cells, taken 360 days after TCRalphabeta/CD19-depleted stem cell transplant. The chain uses TRBV27 and TRBJ2-1; 15 positions match TRBD2. Here the CDR3 reads CASSPGLAGGENNEQFF. For the CDR3, the DNA is TGTGCCAGCAGTCCCGGACTAGCGGGAGGGGAAAACAATGAGCAGTTCTTC.